This entry is about one TCR beta chain. The antigen remains undetermined. The data were produced by immunoSEQ multiplex PCR, yet TCRdb's version contains in-frame clones alone and is incomplete. The table includes some 60,000 clones, 76% detected once. This sample is drawn from a study of radiotherapy plus CTLA-4 blockade in lung cancer. Overall study context: Patients showed objective responses in 18% of cases and disease control in more than 25%.

Patients with chemo-refractory metastatic non-small-cell lung cancer received focal radiation plus CTLA-4 blockade with ipilimumab. Overall study findings and caveats: Alongside interferon-beta, early blood T cell clone dynamics were reportedly the best predictor of response. Radiotherapy was combined with ipilimumab, and tumor-derived TCR clones then expanded in blood.

Sample: peripheral blood, taken from a patient treated with radiotherapy plus ipilimumab. This clonotype originated in a human donor with non-small cell lung cancer who had a complete response to radiotherapy plus ipilimumab.

DNA for the CDR3: TGTGCCAGCTCACCACAGGGACAAGTGAACACTGAAGCTTTCTTT. Its protein product is CASSPQGQVNTEAFF. V usage is TRBV18 and J usage is TRBJ1-1; tentatively, D is TRBD1 (6 bases). Germline CDR1 and CDR2: KGHSH and LQKENI. Trimming cost V 1 base and J 0 bases, with 9 bases left between them. CDR3 length: 15 residues.